This T cell receptor beta chain is from a study of blood T cell repertoires in COVID-19. On the study more broadly: The origin of the acute and convalescent COVID-19 samples was the United States, Italy and Spain. T cells, B-cell-depleted T cells, or PBMCs supplied cDNA or gDNA.

Per the study methods: For nucleated cells, counts were estimated from reference gene primer amplification. Data came from immunoSEQ multiplex PCR; TCRdb stores just in-frame clones and leaves some out. V, J and clone size reflect that table, while D and trimming were determined from the DNA. This sample has under 350,000 clones, with less than 90% found just once. This CDR3 is 19 amino acids long. J lost 2 bases, V lost 3 bases, and 9 bases had no gene match. Germline V gene data show CDR1 as WNHNN and CDR2 as SYGVQD (reference sequence). The receptor was isolated from a man aged 55 to 69 who had recovered from COVID-19. The gene calls are TRBV10-1 and TRBJ2-6, with 11 bases aligning to TRBD2. The sequenced sample was peripheral blood. The CDR3 loop is CASSDLLAGERPGANVLTF. DNA of the CDR3: TGCGCCAGCAGTGACCTACTAGCGGGAGAACGGCCTGGGGCCAACGTCCTGACTTTC.